This TCR beta chain emerged from a study of neoadjuvant nivolumab and ipilimumab in lung cancer. Study results and caveats: Pretherapy blood TCR richness correlated positively with resected tumor richness.

CDR3 length: 16 amino acids. In germline, CDR1 is SGHNT, CDR2 YENEEA. The V gene lost 1 base and the J gene lost 2 bases, with 15 bases spanning the gap. This clone occurred a few times. Its antigen remains unidentified. Assay: immunoSEQ multiplex PCR; the TCRdb copy retains only in-frame clones and omits some. Altogether some 37,000 clones are present, 75% to 90% being singletons, with the ten largest covering approximately 3.4%. This specimen was peripheral blood, taken before neoadjuvant nivolumab, alone or with ipilimumab. The origin of this receptor is an adult with non-small cell lung cancer. The genes are TRBV11-3 and TRBJ2-7; no definite D call. The chain's CDR3 is CASSLGRVGGTYEQYF. CDR3 coding DNA: TGTGCCAGCAGCTTAGGACGTGTGGGCGGCACCTACGAGCAGTACTTC.